The sequence of this T cell receptor (beta chain) was determined in a study of chemoradiotherapy in HPV16-positive cancers. With respect to this clone: The antigen remains undetermined.

Over chemoradiotherapy, repertoires were sampled more than once. Trimming removed 0 bases from V and 4 bases from J; junction bases left unmatched: 7. Germline assignment: CDR1 SGDLS and CDR2 YYNGEE. The CDR3 totals 15 residues. TCRdb keeps only in-frame clones here, not all; method: immunoSEQ multiplex PCR. The sample yields roughly 23,000 clones, just under 75% seen once. Whole-study findings and limits: HPV-responsive T-cell expansion during chemoradiotherapy was linked to improved recurrence-free survival in HPV16-positive patients. Candidate HPV-specific clones and E7-related TCR motifs grew in tumor during treatment. Functional assays defining HPV-specific T cells used only a couple of HPV16-positive patients.

This TCR came from a human donor with HPV-associated anogenital cancer. V gene TRBV9 combines with J gene TRBJ2-7, with 7 bases identical to TRBD2. This material was collected from a patient who underwent chemoradiotherapy. CDR3 sequence (DNA): TGTGCCAGCAGCGTAGGGGCTAGCGGCGGGTACGAGCAGTACTTC. Its translation: CASSVGASGGYEQYF. Filled out from reference TRBV9 and TRBJ2-7, the complete variable domain reads DSGVTQTPKHLITATGQRVTLRCSPRSGDLSVYWYQQSLDQGLQFLIQYYNGEERAKGNILERFSAQQFPDLHSELNLSSLELGDSALYFCASSVGASGGYEQYFGPGTRLTVT.